Following are 9 T cell receptor beta chains from one sample sequenced in a study of blood T cell repertoires in COVID-19. Data came from immunoSEQ multiplex PCR; TCRdb stores just in-frame clones and leaves some out. The sample yields around 170,000 clones, just over 85% seen once. Sequencing input: PBMCs or T cells enriched from blood (not recorded which). These receptors all stem from a woman under 30 who had recovered from COVID-19.

The chain joins TRBV4-3 to TRBJ1-5; D is unresolved. The CDR3 contains 16 residues. V was trimmed by 0 bases and J by 6 bases, leaving 15 bases between them. Germline lookup yields CDR1 LGHNA and CDR2 YSLEER. In DNA, the CDR3 is TGCGCCAGCAGCCAAGATTTAAGAGTATCGGGTCAGCCCCAGCATTTT. As protein: CASSQDLRVSGQPQHF.

This sequence joins TRBV9 and TRBJ1-6; TRBD1 agrees at 10 bases. Germline V lookup: CDR1 SGDLS, CDR2 YYNGEE. V was clipped by 3 bases and J by 12 bases; unmatched bases: 18. CDR3 size: 18 residues. The CDR3 nucleotides read TGTGCCAGCAGCGGCCCCCGGGGTTTGACAGGGGGCCTCGTACCCCTCCACTTT. Its protein is CASSGPRGLTGGLVPLHF.

This rearrangement joins TRBV10-3 to TRBJ1-5, with 7 nucleotides matching TRBD1. CDR1 is ENHRY and CDR2 is SYGVKD in the germline V gene. This CDR3 has 16 amino acids. Germline trimming cut 3 bases from V and 6 bases from J; bases unmatched to any gene: 11. The CDR3 nucleotides read TGTGCCATCAGTGACTCCGGGACAGAAAGTTCTCAGCCCCAGCATTTT. Protein sequence: CAISDSGTESSQPQHF.

This chain links TRBV7-9 with TRBJ2-7, with 8 nucleotides matching TRBD1. The V gene end was trimmed by 5 bases and the J gene end by 9 bases; junction bases not matched to a gene: 15. The CDR3 spans 15 residues. Germline CDR1 and CDR2: SEHNR and FQNEAQ (reference sequence). DNA for the CDR3: TGTGCCAGCAGCACGCCCGGGACAGGATCGCGAGGGCAGTACTTC. Protein: CASSTPGTGSRGQYF. The whole variable domain, filled in from reference TRBV7-9 and TRBJ2-7, reads DTGVSQNPRHKITKRGQNVTFRCDPISEHNRLYWYRQTLGQGPEFLTYFQNEAQLEKSRLLSDRFSAERPKGSFSTLEIQRTEQGDSAMYLCASSTPGTGSRGQYFGPGTRLTVT.

This chain joins TRBV2 and TRBJ1-1, with 7 bases identical to TRBD1. V gave up 6 bases and J gave up 3 bases; unmatched junction bases: 13. Germline V lookup: CDR1 SNHLY, CDR2 FYNNEI. The CDR3 covers 16 residues. CDR3 sequence reads: CASSLDGQEIDTEAFF. CDR3 DNA sequence: TGTGCCAGCAGCCTCGACGGACAGGAAATCGACACTGAAGCTTTCTTT.

This chain links TRBV6-5 with TRBJ2-3; D gene unclear. Germline-derived CDR1 and CDR2 are MNHEY and SVGAGI. The V end lost 7 bases, the J end lost 5 bases, and 13 bases lay between the germline ends. CDR3 size: 13 residues. The CDR3 region is CASKLAYGDTQYF. The CDR3 region has the DNA TGTGCCAGCAAACTCGCCTATGGAGATACGCAGTATTTT.

In DNA form, the CDR3 reads TGTGCCAGCAGGGAGGGGTTGAACACTGAAGCTTTCTTT. Translating gives CASREGLNTEAFF. The chain is built from TRBV7-8 and TRBJ1-1; tentatively, D is TRBD1 (5 bases). Germline V lookup: CDR1 SGHVS, CDR2 FQNEAQ. The CDR3 loop spans 13 amino acids. V shed 6 bases and J shed 0 bases, with 8 bases lying between them.

V and J are TRBV19 and TRBJ2-1; D ambiguous. Trimming removed 6 bases from V and 6 bases from J, with 15 bases in between. The CDR3 sequence is 14 residues long. The germline V gene encodes CDR1 LNHDA and CDR2 SQIVND (reference sequence). The CDR3 DNA reads as TGTGCCAGTAGATATGACATTTCGCTCAATGAGCAGTTCTTC. Protein: CASRYDISLNEQFF.

The V gene is TRBV10-3, the J gene TRBJ2-2; 7 positions match TRBD2. Trimming at V came to 10 bases and at J to 5 bases, leaving 10 bases not matched to a gene. The CDR3 spans 14 residues. Germline loops: CDR1 ENHRY, CDR2 SYGVKD. The CDR3 is CATRIREGTGELFF. The DNA for the CDR3 is TGTGCCACCCGAATTAGGGAGGGTACCGGGGAGCTGTTTTTT.